This entry concerns a single T cell receptor beta chain. This record comes from a study of T cells in localized non-small cell lung cancer. The table came from immunoSEQ multiplex PCR; TCRdb's copy has only in-frame clones and leaves some out. This table holds about 33,000 clones, roughly 90% found once. Germline CDR1 is MNHNS and CDR2 is SASEGT. Deletions cut 7 bases from V and 4 bases from J, with 19 bases between. The CDR3 extends over 15 amino acids. This receptor was identified in a man aged 40 to 70 with stage I lung adenocarcinoma. The input for sequencing was peripheral blood, taken before any cancer treatment. The chain joins TRBV6-1 to TRBJ1-2; D gene uncertain. This CDR3 is CASKIDPLGGYGYTF. The CDR3 DNA reads TGTGCCAGCAAAATCGACCCCTTGGGCGGCTATGGCTACACCTTC.